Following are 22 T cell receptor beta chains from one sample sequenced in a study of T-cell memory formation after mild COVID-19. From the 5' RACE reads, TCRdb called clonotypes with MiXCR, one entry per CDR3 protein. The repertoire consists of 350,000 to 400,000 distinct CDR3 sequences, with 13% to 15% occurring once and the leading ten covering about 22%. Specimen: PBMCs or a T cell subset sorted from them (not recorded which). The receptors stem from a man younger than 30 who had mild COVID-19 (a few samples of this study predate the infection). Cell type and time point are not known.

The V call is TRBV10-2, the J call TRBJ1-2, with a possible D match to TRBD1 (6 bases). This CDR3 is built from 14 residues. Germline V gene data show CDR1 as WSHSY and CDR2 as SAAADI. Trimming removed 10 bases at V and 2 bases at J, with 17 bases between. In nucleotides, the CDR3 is TGCGCCACCTCGACAGGACCCCAAAACTATGGCTACACCTTC. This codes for CATSTGPQNYGYTF.

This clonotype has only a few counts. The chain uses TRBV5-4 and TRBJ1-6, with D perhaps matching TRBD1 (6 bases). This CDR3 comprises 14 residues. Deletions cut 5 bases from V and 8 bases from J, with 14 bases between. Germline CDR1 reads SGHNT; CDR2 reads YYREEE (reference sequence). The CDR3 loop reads CASSFQGIDSPLHF. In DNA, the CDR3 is TGTGCCAGCAGTTTTCAGGGGATCGATTCACCCCTCCACTTT. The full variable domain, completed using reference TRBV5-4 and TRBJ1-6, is ETGVTQSPTHLIKTRGQQVTLRCSSQSGHNTVSWYQQALGQGPQFIFQYYREEENGRGNFPPRFSGLQFPNYSSELNVNALELDDSALYLCASSFQGIDSPLHFGNGTRLTVT.

The DNA for the CDR3 is TGTGCCAGCAGCCAAGAGACCCAAACAGGGAGGAACACTGAAGCTTTCTTT. This codes for CASSQETQTGRNTEAFF. The chain couples TRBV14 to TRBJ1-1; tentatively, D is TRBD1 (6 bases). This CDR3 has 17 residues. V lost 0 bases, J lost 1 base, and 15 bases lay in between. The germline gives CDR1 SGHDN, CDR2 FVKESK.

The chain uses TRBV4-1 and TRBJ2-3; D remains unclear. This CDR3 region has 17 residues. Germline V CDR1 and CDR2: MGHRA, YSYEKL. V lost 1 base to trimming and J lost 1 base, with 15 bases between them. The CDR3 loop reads CASSQGRSVLGTDTQYF. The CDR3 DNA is TGCGCCAGCAGCCAAGGCAGGTCGGTTTTAGGCACAGATACGCAGTATTTT.

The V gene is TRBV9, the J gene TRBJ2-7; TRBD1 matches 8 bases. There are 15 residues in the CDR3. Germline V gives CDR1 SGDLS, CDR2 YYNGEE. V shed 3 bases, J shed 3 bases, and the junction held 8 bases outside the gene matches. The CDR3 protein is CASSAGPGQGYEQYF. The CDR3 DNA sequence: TGTGCCAGCAGCGCAGGCCCAGGACAGGGCTACGAGCAGTACTTC.

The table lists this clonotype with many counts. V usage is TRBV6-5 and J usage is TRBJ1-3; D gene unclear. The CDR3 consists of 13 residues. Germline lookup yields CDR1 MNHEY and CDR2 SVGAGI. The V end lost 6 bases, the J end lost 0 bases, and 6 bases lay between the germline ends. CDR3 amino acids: CASSTVSGNTIYF. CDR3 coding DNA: TGTGCCAGCAGCACGGTCTCTGGAAACACCATATATTTT.

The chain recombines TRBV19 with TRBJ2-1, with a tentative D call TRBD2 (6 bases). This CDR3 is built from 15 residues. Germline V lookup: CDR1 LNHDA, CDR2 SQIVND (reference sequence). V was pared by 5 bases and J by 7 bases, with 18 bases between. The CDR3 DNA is TGTGCCAGTAGTCTCCGGGACTCGGGATGGAATGAGCAGTTCTTC. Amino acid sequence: CASSLRDSGWNEQFF.

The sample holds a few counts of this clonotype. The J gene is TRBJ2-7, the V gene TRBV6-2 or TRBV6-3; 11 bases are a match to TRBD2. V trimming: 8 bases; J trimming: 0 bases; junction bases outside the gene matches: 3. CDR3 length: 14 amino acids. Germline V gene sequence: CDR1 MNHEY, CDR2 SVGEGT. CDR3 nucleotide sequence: TGTGCCAGCCGACTAGCGGGGAGCTCCTACGAGCAGTACTTC. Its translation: CASRLAGSSYEQYF.

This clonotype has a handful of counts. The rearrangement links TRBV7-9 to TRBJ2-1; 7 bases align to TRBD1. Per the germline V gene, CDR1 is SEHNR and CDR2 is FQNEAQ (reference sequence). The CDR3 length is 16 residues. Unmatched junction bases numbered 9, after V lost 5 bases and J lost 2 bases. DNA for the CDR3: TGTGCCAGCAGCCCCGTCGGGCAGGGGGCCTACAATGAGCAGTTCTTC. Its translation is CASSPVGQGAYNEQFF.

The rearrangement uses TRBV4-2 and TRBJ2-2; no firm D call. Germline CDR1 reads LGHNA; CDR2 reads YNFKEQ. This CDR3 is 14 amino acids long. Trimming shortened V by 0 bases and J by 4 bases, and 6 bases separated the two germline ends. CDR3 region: CASSQEPLTGELFF. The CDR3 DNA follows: TGTGCCAGCAGCCAAGAACCCCTCACCGGGGAGCTGTTTTTT.

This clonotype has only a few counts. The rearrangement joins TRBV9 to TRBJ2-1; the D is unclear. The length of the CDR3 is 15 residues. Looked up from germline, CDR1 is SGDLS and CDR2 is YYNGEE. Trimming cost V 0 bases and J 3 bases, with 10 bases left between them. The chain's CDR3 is CASSVGVSHYNEQFF. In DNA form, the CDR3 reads TGTGCCAGCAGCGTAGGGGTCTCGCACTACAATGAGCAGTTCTTC.

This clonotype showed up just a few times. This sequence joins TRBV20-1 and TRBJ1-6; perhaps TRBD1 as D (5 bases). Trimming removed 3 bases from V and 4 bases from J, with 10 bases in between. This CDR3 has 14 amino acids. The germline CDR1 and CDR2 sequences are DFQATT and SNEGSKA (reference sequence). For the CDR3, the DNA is TGCAGTGCTAGGACAGCGTTTTATAATTCACCCCTCCACTTT. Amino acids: CSARTAFYNSPLHF.

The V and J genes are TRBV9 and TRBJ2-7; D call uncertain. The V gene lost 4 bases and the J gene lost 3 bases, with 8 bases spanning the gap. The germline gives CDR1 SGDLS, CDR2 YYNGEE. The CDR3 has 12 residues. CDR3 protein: CASSPGNYEQYF. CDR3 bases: TGTGCCAGCAGCCCCGGTAACTACGAGCAGTACTTC.

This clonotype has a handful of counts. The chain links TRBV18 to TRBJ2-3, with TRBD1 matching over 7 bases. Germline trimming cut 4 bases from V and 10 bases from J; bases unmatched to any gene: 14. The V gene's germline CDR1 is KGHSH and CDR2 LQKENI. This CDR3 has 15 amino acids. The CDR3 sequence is CASSLDRSEGVSQYF. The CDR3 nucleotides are TGTGCCAGCTCACTGGACAGGTCCGAGGGGGTTTCGCAGTATTTT.

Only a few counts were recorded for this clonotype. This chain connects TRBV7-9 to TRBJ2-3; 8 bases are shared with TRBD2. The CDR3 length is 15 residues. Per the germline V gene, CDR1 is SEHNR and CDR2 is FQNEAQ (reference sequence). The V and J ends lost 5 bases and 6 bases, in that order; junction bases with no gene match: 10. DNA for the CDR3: TGTGCCAGCAGCCTCTTCCGGGGGGGTATGGATACGCAGTATTTT. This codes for CASSLFRGGMDTQYF. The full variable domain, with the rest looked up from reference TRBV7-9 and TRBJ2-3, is DTGVSQNPRHKITKRGQNVTFRCDPISEHNRLYWYRQTLGQGPEFLTYFQNEAQLEKSRLLSDRFSAERPKGSFSTLEIQRTEQGDSAMYLCASSLFRGGMDTQYFGPGTRLTVL.

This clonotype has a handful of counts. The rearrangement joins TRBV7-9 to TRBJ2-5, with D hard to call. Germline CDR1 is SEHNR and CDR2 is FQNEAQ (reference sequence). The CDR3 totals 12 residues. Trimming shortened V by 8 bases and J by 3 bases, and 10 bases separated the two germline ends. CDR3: CASRPEKETQYF. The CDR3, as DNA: TGTGCCAGCCGGCCAGAAAAAGAGACCCAGTACTTC.

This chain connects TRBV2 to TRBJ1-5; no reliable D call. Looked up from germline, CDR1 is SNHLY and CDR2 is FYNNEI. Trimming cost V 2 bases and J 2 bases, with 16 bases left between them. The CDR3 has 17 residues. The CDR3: CASSEPPAGSGNQPQHF. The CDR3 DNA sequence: TGTGCCAGCAGTGAACCCCCCGCAGGTTCAGGCAATCAGCCCCAGCATTTT.

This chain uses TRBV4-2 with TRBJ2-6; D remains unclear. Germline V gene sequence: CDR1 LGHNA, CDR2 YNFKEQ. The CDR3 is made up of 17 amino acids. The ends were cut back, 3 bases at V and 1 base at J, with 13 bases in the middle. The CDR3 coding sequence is TGTGCCAGCAGCCAGGCCACACGTACGTCTGGGGCCAACGTCCTGACTTTC. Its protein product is CASSQATRTSGANVLTF.

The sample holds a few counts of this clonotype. CDR3 coding DNA: TGCGCCAGCAGCCAAGCGGGGCTAGAAACAGATACGCAGTATTTT. Protein product: CASSQAGLETDTQYF. The chain employs TRBV4-1 and TRBJ2-3; D may be TRBD1 or TRBD2 (5 bases each). Germline V gives CDR1 MGHRA, CDR2 YSYEKL. This CDR3 has 15 residues. The V end was cut by 1 base, the J end by 3 bases, with 11 bases between.

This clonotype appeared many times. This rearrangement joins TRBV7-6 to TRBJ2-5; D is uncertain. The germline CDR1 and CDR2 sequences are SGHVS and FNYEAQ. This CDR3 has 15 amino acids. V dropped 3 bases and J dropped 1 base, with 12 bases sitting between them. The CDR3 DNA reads TGTGCCAGCAGCTTCGGTAGTGGGATCCAAGAGACCCAGTACTTC. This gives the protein CASSFGSGIQETQYF.

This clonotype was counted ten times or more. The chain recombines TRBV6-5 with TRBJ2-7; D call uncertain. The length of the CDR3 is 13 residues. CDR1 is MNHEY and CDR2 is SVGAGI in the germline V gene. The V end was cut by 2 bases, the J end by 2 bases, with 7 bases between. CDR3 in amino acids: CASSYGPTYEQYV. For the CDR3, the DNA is TGTGCCAGCAGTTACGGGCCGACCTACGAGCAGTACGTC.

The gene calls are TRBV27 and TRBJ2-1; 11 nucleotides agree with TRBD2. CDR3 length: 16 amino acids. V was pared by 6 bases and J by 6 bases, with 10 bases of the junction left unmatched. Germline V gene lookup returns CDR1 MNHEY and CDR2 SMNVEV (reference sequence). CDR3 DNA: TGTGCCAGCAGCCAACCTAGCGGGGGGCCGGGCAATGAGCAGTTCTTC. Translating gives CASSQPSGGPGNEQFF.